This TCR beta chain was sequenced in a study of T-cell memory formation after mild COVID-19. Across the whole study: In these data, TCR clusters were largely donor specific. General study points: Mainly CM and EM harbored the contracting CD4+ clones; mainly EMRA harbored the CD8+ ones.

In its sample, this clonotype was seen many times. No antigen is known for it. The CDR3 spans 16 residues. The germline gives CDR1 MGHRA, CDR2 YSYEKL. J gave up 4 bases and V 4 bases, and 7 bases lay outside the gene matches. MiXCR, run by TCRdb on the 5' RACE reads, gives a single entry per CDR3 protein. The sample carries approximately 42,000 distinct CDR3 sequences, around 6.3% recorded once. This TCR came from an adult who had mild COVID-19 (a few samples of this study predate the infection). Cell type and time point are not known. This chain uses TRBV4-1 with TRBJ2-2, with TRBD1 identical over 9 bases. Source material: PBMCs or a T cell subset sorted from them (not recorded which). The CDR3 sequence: CASSPSGTGLTGELFF. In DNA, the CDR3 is TGCGCCAGCAGCCCGTCGGGGACAGGGCTCACCGGGGAGCTGTTTTTT.